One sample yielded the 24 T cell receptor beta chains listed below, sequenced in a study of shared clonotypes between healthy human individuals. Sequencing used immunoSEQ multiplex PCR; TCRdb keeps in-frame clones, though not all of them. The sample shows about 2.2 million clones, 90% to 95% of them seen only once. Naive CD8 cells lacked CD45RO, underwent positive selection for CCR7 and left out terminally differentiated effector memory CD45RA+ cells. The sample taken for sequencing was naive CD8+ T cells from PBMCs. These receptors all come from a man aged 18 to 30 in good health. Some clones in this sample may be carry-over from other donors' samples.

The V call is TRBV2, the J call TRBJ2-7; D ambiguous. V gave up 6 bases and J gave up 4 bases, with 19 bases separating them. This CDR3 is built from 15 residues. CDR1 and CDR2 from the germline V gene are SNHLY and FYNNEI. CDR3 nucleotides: TGTGCCAGCAGCCCCCCTCGGAAAGGTCCGTACGAGCAGTACTTC. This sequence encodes CASSPPRKGPYEQYF.

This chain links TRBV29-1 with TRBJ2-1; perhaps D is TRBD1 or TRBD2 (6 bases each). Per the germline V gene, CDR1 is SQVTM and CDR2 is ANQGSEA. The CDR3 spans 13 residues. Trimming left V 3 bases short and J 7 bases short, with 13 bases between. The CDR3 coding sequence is TGCAGCGTTGAGGAGGGGGGCGGGAATGAGCAGTTCTTC. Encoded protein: CSVEEGGGNEQFF.

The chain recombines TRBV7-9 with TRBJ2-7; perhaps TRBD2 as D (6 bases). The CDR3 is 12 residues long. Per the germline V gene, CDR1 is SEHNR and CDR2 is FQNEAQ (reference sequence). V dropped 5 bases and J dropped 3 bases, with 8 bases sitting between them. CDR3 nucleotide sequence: TGTGCCAGCAGCCAGACTAGCTACGAGCAGTACTTC. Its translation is CASSQTSYEQYF.

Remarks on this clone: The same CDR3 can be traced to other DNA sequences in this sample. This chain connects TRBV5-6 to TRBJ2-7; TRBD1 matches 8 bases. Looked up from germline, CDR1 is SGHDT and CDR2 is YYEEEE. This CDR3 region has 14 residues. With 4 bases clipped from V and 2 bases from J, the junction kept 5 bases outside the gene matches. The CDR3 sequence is CASSPGTGTYEQYF. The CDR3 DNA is TGTGCCAGCAGCCCTGGGACAGGCACCTACGAGCAGTACTTC.

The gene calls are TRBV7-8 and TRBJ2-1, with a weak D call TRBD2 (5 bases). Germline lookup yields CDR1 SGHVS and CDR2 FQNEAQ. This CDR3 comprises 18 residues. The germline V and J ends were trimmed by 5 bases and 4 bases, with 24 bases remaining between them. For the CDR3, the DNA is TGTGCCAGCAGCCAAAATACGCCCTCCGGGAAATTATACAATGAGCAGTTCTTC. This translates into CASSQNTPSGKLYNEQFF. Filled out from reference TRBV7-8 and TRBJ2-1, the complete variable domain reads GAGVSQSPRYKVAKRGQDVALRCDPISGHVSLFWYQQALGQGPEFLTYFQNEAQLDKSGLPSDRFFAERPEGSVSTLKIQRTQQEDSAVYLCASSQNTPSGKLYNEQFFGPGTRLTVL.

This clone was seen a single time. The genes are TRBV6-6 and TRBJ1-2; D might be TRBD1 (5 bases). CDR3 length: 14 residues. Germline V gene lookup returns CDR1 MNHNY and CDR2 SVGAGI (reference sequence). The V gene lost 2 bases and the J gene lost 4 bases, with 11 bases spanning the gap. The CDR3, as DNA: TGTGCCAGCAGTTACAATGGGGCAGGCTATGGCTACACCTTC. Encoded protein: CASSYNGAGYGYTF.

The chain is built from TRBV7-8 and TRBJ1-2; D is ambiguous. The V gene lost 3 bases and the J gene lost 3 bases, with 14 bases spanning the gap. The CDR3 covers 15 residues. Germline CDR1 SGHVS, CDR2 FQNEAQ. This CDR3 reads CASSFQEFFDYGYTF. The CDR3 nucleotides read TGTGCCAGCAGCTTCCAAGAGTTCTTCGACTATGGCTACACCTTC.

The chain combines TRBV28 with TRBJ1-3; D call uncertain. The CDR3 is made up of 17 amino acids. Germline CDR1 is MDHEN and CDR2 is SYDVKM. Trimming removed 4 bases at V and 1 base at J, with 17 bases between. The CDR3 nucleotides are TGTGCCAGCAGTTCCTTGAAGTCCGATTCATCTGGAAACACCATATATTTT. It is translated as CASSSLKSDSSGNTIYF.

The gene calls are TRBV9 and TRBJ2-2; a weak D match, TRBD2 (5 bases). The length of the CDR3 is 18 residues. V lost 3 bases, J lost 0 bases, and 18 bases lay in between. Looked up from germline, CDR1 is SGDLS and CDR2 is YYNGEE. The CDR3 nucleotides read TGTGCCAGCAGCGCCGAACCCTGGACTGGACCGAACACCGGGGAGCTGTTTTTT. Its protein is CASSAEPWTGPNTGELFF.

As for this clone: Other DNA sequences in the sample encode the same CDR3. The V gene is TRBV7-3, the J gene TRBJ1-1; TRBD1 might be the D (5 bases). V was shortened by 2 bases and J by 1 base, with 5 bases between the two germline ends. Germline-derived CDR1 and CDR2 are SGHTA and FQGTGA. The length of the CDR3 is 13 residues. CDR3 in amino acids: CASSLGANTEAFF. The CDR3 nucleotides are TGTGCCAGCAGCTTAGGGGCGAACACTGAAGCTTTCTTT.

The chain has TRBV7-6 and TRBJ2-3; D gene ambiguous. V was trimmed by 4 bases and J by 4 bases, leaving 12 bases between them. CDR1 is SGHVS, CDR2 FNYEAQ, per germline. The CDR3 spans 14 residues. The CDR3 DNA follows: TGTGCCAGCAGCTCAGGCTTTCAGGCAGATACGCAGTATTTT. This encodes CASSSGFQADTQYF. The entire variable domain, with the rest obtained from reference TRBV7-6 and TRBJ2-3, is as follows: GAGVSQSPRYKVTKRGQDVALRCDPISGHVSLYWYRQALGQGPEFLTYFNYEAQQDKSGLPNDRFSAERPEGSISTLTIQRTEQRDSAMYRCASSSGFQADTQYFGPGTRLTVL.

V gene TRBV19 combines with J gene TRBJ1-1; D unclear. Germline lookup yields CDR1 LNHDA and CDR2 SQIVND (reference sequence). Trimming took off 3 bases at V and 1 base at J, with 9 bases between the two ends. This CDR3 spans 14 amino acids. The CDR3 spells CASSIGPPNTEAFF. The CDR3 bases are TGTGCCAGTAGTATCGGGCCGCCGAACACTGAAGCTTTCTTT.

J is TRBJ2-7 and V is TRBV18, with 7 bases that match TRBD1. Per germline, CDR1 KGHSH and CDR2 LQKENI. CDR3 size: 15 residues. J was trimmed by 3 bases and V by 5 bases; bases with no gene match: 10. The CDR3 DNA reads TGTGCCAGCTCAACTAGACAGGGCCAGGTCTACGAGCAGTACTTC. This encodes CASSTRQGQVYEQYF.

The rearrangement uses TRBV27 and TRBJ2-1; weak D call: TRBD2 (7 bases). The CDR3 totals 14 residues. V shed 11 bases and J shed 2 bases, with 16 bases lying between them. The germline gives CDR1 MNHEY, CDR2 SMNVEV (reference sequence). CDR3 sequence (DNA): TGTGCCTCCAAGGGGGGAGGGCCCTACAATGAGCAGTTCTTC. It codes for CASKGGGPYNEQFF.

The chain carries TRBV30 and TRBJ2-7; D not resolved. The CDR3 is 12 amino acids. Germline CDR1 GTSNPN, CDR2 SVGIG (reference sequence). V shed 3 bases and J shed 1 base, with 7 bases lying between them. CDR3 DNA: TGTGCCTGGAGCACAGAGTCCTACGAGCAGTACTTC. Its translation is CAWSTESYEQYF.

The CDR3 nucleotides read TGTGCCAGCAGCTTACGAGGACCGGATGAGCAGTTCTTC. Residues: CASSLRGPDEQFF. V usage is TRBV11-2 and J usage is TRBJ2-1; D is ambiguous. The CDR3 consists of 13 residues. Germline V gives CDR1 SGHAT, CDR2 FQNNGV. The V end lost 2 bases, the J end lost 8 bases, and 10 bases lay between the germline ends.

In DNA, the CDR3 is TGTGCCAGCAGTCCTGGGACTAGCGGGGGAGAGACCCAGTACTTC. It yields the protein CASSPGTSGGETQYF. The chain carries TRBV27 and TRBJ2-5, with 14 bases lining up with TRBD2. The CDR3 runs 15 residues. V lost 5 bases, J lost 4 bases, and 3 bases stayed unmatched. Looked up from germline, CDR1 is MNHEY and CDR2 is SMNVEV (reference sequence).

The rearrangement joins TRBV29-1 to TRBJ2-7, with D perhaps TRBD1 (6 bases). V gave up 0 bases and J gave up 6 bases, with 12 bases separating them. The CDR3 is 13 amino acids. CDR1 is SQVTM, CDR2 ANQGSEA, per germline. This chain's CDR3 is CSVEEGAASEQYF. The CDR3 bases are TGCAGCGTTGAAGAGGGGGCTGCCAGCGAGCAGTACTTC.

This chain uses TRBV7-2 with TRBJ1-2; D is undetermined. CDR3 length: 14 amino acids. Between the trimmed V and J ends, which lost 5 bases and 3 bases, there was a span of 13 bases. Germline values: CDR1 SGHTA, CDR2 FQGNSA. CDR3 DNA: TGTGCCAGCAGCCGAATGGAGTGGGACTATGGCTACACCTTC. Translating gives CASSRMEWDYGYTF.

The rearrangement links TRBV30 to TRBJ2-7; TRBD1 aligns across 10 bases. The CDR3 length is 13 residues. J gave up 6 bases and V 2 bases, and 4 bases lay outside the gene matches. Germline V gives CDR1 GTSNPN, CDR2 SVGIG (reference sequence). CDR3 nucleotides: TGTGCCTGGAGTTACGGGACAGGGGTCGAGCAGTACTTC. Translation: CAWSYGTGVEQYF. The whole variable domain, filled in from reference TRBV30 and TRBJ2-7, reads SQTIHQWPATLVQPVGSPLSLECTVEGTSNPNLYWYRQAAGRGLQLLFYSVGIGQISSEVPQNLSASRPQDRQFILSSKKLLLSDSGFYLCAWSYGTGVEQYFGPGTRLTVT.

CDR3 amino acids: CASSLTGGQETQYF. The CDR3 coding sequence is TGTGCCAGCAGCTTGACAGGGGGACAAGAGACCCAGTACTTC. The chain couples TRBV5-8 to TRBJ2-5; 8 bases match TRBD1. V lost 1 base and J lost 2; bases outside the gene matches: 1. Germline V CDR1 and CDR2: SGHTS, YDEGEE. CDR3 length: 14 amino acids.

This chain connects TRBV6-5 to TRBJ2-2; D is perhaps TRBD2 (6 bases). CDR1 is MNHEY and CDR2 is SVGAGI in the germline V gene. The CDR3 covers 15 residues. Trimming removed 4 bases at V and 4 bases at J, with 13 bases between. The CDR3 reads CASSLIAESTGELFF. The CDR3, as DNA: TGTGCCAGCAGTTTGATAGCGGAGTCCACCGGGGAGCTGTTTTTT.

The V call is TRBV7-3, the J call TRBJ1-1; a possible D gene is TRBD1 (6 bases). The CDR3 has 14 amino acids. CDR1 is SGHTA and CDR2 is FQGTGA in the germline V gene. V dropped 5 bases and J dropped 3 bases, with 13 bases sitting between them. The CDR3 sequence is CASSPTGPHTEAFF. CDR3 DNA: TGTGCCAGCAGCCCCACAGGGCCCCACACTGAAGCTTTCTTT.

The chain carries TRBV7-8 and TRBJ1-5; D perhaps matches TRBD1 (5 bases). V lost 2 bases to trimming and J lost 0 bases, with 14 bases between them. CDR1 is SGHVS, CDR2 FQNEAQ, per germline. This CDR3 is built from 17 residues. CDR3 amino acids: CASSLSGRAYSNQPQHF. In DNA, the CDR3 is TGTGCCAGCAGCTTATCAGGGAGGGCCTATAGCAATCAGCCCCAGCATTTT.